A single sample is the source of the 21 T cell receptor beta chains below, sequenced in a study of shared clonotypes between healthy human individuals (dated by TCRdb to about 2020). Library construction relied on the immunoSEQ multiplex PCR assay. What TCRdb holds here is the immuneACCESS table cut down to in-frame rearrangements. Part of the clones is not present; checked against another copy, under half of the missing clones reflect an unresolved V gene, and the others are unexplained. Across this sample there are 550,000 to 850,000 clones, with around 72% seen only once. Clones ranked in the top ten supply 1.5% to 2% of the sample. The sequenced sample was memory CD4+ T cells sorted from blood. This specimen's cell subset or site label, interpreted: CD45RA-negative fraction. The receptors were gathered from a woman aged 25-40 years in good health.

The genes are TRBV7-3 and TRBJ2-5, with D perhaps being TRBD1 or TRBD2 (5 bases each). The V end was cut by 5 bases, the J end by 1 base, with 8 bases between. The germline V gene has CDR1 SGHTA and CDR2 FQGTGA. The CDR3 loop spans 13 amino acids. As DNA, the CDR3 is TGTGCCAGCAGCAACGGGGCCCAAGAGACCCAGTACTTC. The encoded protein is CASSNGAQETQYF.

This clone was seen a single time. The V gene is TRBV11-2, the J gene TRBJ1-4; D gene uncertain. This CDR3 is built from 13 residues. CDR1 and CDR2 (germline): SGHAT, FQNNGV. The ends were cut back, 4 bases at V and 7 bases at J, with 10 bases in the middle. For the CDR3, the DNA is TGTGCCAGCAGCTCGGTCCGGGGTGAAAAACTGTTTTTT. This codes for CASSSVRGEKLFF.

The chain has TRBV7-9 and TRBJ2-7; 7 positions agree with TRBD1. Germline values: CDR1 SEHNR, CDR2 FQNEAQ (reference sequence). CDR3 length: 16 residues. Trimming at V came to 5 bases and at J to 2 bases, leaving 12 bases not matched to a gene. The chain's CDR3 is CASSLSQGVVPYEQYF. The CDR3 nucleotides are TGTGCCAGCAGCCTCTCGCAGGGGGTAGTCCCCTACGAGCAGTACTTC.

Here the CDR3 reads CASTGGGQNIQYF. CDR3 coding DNA: TGTGCCAGCACTGGGGGGGGCCAAAACATTCAGTACTTC. The gene calls are TRBV6-5 and TRBJ2-4; weak D call: TRBD2 (7 bases). The CDR3 contains 13 residues. In germline, CDR1 is MNHEY, CDR2 SVGAGI. V lost 7 bases and J lost 5, with 12 bases in between.

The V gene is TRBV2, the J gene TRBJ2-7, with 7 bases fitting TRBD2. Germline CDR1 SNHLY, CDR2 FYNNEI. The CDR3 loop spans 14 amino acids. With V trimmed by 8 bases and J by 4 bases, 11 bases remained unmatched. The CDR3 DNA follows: TGTGCCAGCCGCCCCCGGGACTATCTTTACGAGCAGTACTTC. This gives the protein CASRPRDYLYEQYF.

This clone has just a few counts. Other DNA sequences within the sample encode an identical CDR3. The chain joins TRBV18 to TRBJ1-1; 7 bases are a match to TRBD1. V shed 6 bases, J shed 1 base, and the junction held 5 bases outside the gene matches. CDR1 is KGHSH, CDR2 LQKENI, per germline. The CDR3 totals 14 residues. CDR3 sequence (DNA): TGTGCCAGCTCTCGGGACAGACAGAACACTGAAGCTTTCTTT. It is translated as CASSRDRQNTEAFF.

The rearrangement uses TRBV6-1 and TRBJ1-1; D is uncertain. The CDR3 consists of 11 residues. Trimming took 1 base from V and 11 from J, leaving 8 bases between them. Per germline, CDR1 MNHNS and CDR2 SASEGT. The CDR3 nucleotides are TGTGCCAGCAGTGAAGGGCGTACGGCTTTCTTT. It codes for CASSEGRTAFF.

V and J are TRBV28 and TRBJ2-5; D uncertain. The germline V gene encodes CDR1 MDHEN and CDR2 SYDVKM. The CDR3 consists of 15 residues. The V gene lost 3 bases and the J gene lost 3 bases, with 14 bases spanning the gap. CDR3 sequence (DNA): TGTGCCAGCAGTTTTTCGCCCTTAAAGAAAGAGACCCAGTACTTC. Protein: CASSFSPLKKETQYF.

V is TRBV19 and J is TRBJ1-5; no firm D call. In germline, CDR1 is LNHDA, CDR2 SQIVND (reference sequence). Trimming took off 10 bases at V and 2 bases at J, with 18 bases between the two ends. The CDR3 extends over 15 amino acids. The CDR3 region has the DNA TGTGCCACAGGTGGGTGGGTCGTGGGCAATCAGCCCCAGCATTTT. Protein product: CATGGWVVGNQPQHF.

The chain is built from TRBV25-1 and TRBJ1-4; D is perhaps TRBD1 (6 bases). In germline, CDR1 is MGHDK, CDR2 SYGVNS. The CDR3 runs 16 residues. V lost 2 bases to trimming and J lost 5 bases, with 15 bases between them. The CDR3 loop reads CASSEIPQGENEKLFF. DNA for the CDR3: TGTGCCAGCAGTGAAATCCCACAGGGAGAAAATGAAAAACTGTTTTTT. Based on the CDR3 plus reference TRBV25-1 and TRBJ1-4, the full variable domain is EADIYQTPRYLVIGTGKKITLECSQTMGHDKMYWYQQDPGMELHLIHYSYGVNSTEKGDLSSESTVSRIRTEHFPLTLESARPSHTSQYLCASSEIPQGENEKLFFGSGTQLSVL.

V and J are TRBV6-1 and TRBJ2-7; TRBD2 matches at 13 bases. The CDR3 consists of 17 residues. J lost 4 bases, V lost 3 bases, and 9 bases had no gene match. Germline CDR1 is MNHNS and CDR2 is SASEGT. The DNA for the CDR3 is TGTGCCAGCAGTGAGCAACCGGGACTAGCGGGACTATACGAGCAGTACTTC. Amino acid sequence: CASSEQPGLAGLYEQYF.

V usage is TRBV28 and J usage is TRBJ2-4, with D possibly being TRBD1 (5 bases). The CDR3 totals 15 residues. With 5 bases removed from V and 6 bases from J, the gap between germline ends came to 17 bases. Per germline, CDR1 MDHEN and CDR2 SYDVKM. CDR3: CASSPTGRAANIQYF. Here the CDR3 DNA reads TGTGCCAGCAGTCCGACCGGCAGGGCAGCAAACATTCAGTACTTC.

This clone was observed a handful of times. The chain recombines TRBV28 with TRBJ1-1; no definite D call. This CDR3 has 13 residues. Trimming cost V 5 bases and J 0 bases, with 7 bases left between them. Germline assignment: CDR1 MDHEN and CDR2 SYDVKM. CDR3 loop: CASSDPMNTEAFF. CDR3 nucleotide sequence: TGTGCCAGCAGTGACCCCATGAACACTGAAGCTTTCTTT.

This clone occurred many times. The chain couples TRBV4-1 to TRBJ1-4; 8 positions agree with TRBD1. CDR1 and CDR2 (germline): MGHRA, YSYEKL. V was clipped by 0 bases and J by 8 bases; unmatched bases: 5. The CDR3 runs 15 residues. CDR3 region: CASSQERTGQEKLFF. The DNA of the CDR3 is TGCGCCAGCAGCCAAGAACGGACAGGGCAAGAAAAACTGTTTTTT.

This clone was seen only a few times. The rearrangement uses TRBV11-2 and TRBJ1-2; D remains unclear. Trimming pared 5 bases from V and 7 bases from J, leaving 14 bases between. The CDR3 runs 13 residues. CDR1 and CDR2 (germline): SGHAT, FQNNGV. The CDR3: CASSPSSAAGYTF. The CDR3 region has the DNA TGTGCCAGCAGCCCCTCGAGCGCAGCTGGCTACACCTTC.

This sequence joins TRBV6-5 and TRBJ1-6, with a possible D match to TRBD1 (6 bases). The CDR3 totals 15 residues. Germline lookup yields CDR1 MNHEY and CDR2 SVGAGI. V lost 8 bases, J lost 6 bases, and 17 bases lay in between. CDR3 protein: CASHLGGGLNSPLHF. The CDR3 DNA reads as TGTGCCAGCCACTTAGGAGGGGGGCTTAATTCACCCCTCCACTTT.

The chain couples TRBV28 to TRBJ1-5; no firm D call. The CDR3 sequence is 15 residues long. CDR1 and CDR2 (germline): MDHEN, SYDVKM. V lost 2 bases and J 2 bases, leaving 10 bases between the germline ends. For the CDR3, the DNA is TGTGCCAGCAGTTTAGGAGCGATGGGCAATCAGCCCCAGCATTTT. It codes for CASSLGAMGNQPQHF.

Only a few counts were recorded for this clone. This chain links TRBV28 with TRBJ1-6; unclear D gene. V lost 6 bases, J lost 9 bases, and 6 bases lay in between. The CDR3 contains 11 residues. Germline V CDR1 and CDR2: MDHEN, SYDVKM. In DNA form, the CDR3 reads TGTGCCAGCAGGAGTGGTTCACCCCTCCACTTT. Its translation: CASRSGSPLHF.

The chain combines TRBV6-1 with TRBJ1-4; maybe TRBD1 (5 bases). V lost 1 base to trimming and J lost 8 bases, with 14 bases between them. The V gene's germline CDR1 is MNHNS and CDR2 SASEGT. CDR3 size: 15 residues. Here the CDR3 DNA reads TGTGCCAGCAGTGAAGTCGGGGACTGGGCGGAAAAACTGTTTTTT. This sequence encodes CASSEVGDWAEKLFF.

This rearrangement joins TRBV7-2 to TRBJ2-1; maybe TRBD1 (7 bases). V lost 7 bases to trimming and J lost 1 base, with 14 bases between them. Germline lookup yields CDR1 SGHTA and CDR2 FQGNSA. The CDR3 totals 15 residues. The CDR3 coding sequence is TGTGCCAGCACCCAGGGGGGAGGTTCCTACAATGAGCAGTTCTTC. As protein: CASTQGGGSYNEQFF.

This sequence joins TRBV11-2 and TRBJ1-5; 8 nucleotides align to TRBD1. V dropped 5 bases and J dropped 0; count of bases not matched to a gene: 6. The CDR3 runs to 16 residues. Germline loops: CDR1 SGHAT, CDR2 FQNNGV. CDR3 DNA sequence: TGTGCCAGCAGCCAATGGACAGGGCTTAGCAATCAGCCCCAGCATTTT. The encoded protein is CASSQWTGLSNQPQHF.